This T cell receptor (beta chain) was recovered during a study of blood T cell repertoires in COVID-19. Turning to the study itself: Sites in the United States, Italy and Spain provided acute and convalescent COVID-19 samples. The cDNA or gDNA used as material had been derived from T cells, B-cell-depleted T cells, or PBMCs.

CDR3 length equals 20 residues. The V gene end was trimmed by 6 bases and the J gene end by 0 bases; junction bases not matched to a gene: 19. Looked up from germline, CDR1 is MNHNY and CDR2 is SVGAGI (reference sequence). Cohort allocation depended upon clinical history that participants reported. TCRdb's copy holds only in-frame clones and misses some; the assay was immunoSEQ multiplex PCR. The sample contains some 200,000 clones, more than 75% of which appear only once. The sequenced sample consisted of PBMCs or T cells enriched from blood (not recorded which). This TCR was recovered from a woman aged 45-65 years who had recovered from COVID-19. The chain recombines TRBV6-6 with TRBJ1-2, with 10 bases identical to TRBD1. The CDR3 protein is CASSSIGERTGGQANYGYTF. DNA of the CDR3: TGTGCCAGCAGCTCTATCGGGGAAAGGACAGGGGGGCAAGCTAACTATGGCTACACCTTC.